This is a list of T cell receptor beta chains from one sample in a study of graft-versus-host responses after intestinal transplantation. Measured with immunoSEQ multiplex PCR; TCRdb has only the in-frame clones, and not every one. The sample gives over 55,000 clones, 75% to 90% of which show up once; roughly 0.4% is in the top ten. These TCRs are of unknown antigen specificity. This specimen was unstimulated CD4+ T cells sorted from spleen or lymph node cells, taken before transplant. The receptors were sampled from a human donor who was the organ donor for an intestinal transplant. Each CDR3 is given with its conserved first and last residue. Fields, in order: V gene, D gene, J gene, clone size, CDR3 protein, CDR3 DNA. The D gene is left open where the match is weak. Size tells how often a clone was seen (once, few, many) or the class of an expanded clone, and some rows leave it out.

V: TRBV6-6; D: .; J: TRBJ1-2; size: .; CDR3: CASSYDGVNGYTF; DNA: TGTGCCAGCAGTTACGATGGAGTGAATGGCTACACCTTC
V: TRBV12-2; D: .; J: TRBJ1-2; size: .; CDR3: CASRLPTGFDYGYTF; DNA: TGTGCAAGTCGCTTACCGACAGGTTTCGATTATGGCTACACCTTC
V: TRBV28; D: .; J: TRBJ1-5; size: .; CDR3: CASAQVNQPQHF; DNA: TGTGCCAGCGCCCAGGTCAATCAGCCCCAGCATTTT
V: TRBV9; D: TRBD1; J: TRBJ2-1; size: .; CDR3: CASSGRTGVGDEQFF; DNA: TGTGCCAGCAGCGGCAGAACAGGGGTTGGAGATGAGCAGTTCTTC
V: TRBV11-2; D: TRBD1; J: TRBJ1-3; size: .; CDR3: CASSLVAGGGNTIYF; DNA: TGTGCCAGCAGCTTAGTAGCAGGGGGCGGAAACACCATATATTTT
V: TRBV6-6; D: .; J: TRBJ1-5; size: few; CDR3: CASSLSSSNQPQHF; DNA: TGTGCCAGCTCCCTAAGTTCCTCCAATCAGCCCCAGCATTTT
V: TRBV5-6; D: TRBD1; J: TRBJ1-1; size: .; CDR3: CASSFRGLNTEAFF; DNA: TGTGCCAGCAGCTTCAGGGGGCTGAACACTGAAGCTTTCTTT
V: TRBV30; D: .; J: TRBJ2-1; size: .; CDR3: CAWRLGRAGGRWDEQFF; DNA: TGTGCCTGGAGGTTGGGGAGGGCAGGGGGCCGGTGGGATGAGCAGTTCTTC
V: TRBV11-2; D: .; J: TRBJ1-2; size: .; CDR3: CASSLDLASYGYTF; DNA: TGTGCCAGCAGCTTAGATTTGGCCAGCTATGGCTACACCTTC
V: TRBV28; D: .; J: TRBJ1-4; size: .; CDR3: CASQSGGKLFF; DNA: TGTGCCAGTCAAAGCGGCGGAAAACTGTTTTTT
V: TRBV28; D: .; J: TRBJ2-2; size: .; CDR3: CASVTSSVQGAGELFF; DNA: TGTGCCAGCGTGACTTCTAGCGTTCAGGGGGCCGGGGAGCTGTTTTTT
V: TRBV5-5; D: TRBD2; J: TRBJ2-1; size: once; CDR3: CASSLGVSGGSSYNEQFF; DNA: TGTGCCAGCAGCTTGGGCGTTAGCGGGGGGAGCTCCTACAATGAGCAGTTCTTC
V: TRBV6-6; D: .; J: TRBJ2-3; size: once; CDR3: CASSLPGADTQYF; DNA: TGTGCCAGCAGTTTGCCAGGGGCAGATACGCAGTATTTT
V: TRBV11-3; D: TRBD1; J: TRBJ1-2; size: .; CDR3: CASTVYRDSAGYTF; DNA: TGTGCCAGCACCGTTTACCGGGACAGTGCGGGCTACACCTTC
V: TRBV2; D: TRBD1; J: TRBJ2-1; size: .; CDR3: CASNRDRFWQFF; DNA: TGTGCCAGCAACCGGGACAGGTTTTGGCAGTTCTTC
V: TRBV28; D: .; J: TRBJ1-6; size: .; CDR3: CASSLLGSDSPLHF; DNA: TGTGCCAGCAGTTTATTAGGGAGTGATTCACCCCTCCACTTT
V: TRBV18; D: TRBD2; J: TRBJ2-1; size: few; CDR3: CASSPPSGGLYNEQFF; DNA: TGTGCCAGCTCACCTCCTAGCGGGGGCCTTTACAATGAGCAGTTCTTC
V: TRBV29-1; D: .; J: TRBJ1-1; size: .; CDR3: CSVRGRMNTEAFF; DNA: TGCAGCGTTCGAGGAAGGATGAACACTGAAGCTTTCTTT
V: TRBV7-6; D: .; J: TRBJ1-3; size: .; CDR3: CASSPKSTGPGNTIYF; DNA: TGTGCCAGCAGCCCAAAATCCACAGGGCCGGGAAACACCATATATTTT
V: TRBV29-1; D: TRBD2; J: TRBJ2-1; size: .; CDR3: CSARRSSGAYNEQFF; DNA: TGCAGCGCAAGGAGGTCTAGCGGTGCCTACAATGAGCAGTTCTTC
V: TRBV7-2; D: .; J: TRBJ2-3; size: once; CDR3: CASSQDRDTTDTQYF; DNA: TGTGCCAGCAGCCAGGATCGGGACACCACAGATACGCAGTATTTT
V: TRBV5-5; D: .; J: TRBJ1-1; size: .; CDR3: CASSPGLMNTEAFF; DNA: TGTGCCAGCAGCCCCGGACTGATGAACACTGAAGCTTTCTTT